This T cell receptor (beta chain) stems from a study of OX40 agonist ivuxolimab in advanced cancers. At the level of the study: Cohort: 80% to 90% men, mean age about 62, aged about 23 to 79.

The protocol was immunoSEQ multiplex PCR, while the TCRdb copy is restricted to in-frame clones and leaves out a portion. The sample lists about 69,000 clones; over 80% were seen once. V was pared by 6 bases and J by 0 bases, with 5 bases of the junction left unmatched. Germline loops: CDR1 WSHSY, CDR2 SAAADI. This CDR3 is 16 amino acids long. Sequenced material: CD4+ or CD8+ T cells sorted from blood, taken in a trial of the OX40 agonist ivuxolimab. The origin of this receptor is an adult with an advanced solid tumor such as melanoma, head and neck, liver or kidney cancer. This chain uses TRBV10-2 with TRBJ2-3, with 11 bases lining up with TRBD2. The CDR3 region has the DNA TGCGCCAGCAGACCCCGGACTAGCGGGAGCACAGATACGCAGTATTTT. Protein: CASRPRTSGSTDTQYF.